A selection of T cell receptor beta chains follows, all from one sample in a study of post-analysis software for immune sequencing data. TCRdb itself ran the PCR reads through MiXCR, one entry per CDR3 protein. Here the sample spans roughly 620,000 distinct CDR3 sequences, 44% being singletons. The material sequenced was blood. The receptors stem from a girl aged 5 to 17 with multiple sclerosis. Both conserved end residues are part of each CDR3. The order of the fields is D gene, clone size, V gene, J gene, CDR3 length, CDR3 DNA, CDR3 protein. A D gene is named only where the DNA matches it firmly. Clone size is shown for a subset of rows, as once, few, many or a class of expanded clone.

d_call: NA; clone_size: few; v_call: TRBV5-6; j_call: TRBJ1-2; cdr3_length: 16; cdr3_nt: TGTGCCAGCAGCGATTCCGGACTGATCGGCGCCGATGGCTACACCTTC; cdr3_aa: CASSDSGLIGADGYTF
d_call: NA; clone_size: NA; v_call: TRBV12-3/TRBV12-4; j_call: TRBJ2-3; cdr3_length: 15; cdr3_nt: TGTGCCAGCAACCCGGACCCGTTTATGACAGATACGCAGTATTTT; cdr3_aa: CASNPDPFMTDTQYF
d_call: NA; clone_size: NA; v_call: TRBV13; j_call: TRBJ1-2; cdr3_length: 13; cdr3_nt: TGTGCCAGCAGCTTGGGTCAGATCTATGGCAACACCTTC; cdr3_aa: CASSLGQIYGNTF
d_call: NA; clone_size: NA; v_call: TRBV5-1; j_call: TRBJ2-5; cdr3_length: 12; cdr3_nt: TGCGCCAGCAGCTTGTATTCGGAGACCCAGTACTTC; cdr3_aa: CASSLYSETQYF
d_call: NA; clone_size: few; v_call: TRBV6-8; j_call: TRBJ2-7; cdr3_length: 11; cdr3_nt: TGTGCCAGCAGTTACAAGACCAGGCAGTACTTC; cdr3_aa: CASSYKTRQYF
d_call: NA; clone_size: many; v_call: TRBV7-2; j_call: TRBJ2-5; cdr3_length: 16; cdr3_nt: TGTGCCAGCAGCACCGGGCCTCAGGTGGGAAAAGAGACCCAGTACTTC; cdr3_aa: CASSTGPQVGKETQYF
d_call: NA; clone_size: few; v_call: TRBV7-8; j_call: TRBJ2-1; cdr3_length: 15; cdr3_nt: TGTGCCAGCTACCCTTGGGCTAGCAGCGACAATGAGCAGTTCTTC; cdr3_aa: CASYPWASSDNEQFF
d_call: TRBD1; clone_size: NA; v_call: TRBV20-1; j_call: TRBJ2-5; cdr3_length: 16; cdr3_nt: TGCAGTCTAGATTCCGGGACAGGGGATACGCAAGAGACCCAGTACTTC; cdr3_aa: CSLDSGTGDTQETQYF
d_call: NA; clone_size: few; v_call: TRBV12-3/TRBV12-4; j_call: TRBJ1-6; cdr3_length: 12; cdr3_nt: TGTGCCAGCGGCCGACAGAATTCACCCCTCCACTTT; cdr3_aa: CASGRQNSPLHF
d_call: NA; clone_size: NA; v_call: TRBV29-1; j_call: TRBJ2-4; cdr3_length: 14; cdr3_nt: TGCAGCGTTGAAGTTCGCGACCAGCGGAACATTCAGTACTTC; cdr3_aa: CSVEVRDQRNIQYF
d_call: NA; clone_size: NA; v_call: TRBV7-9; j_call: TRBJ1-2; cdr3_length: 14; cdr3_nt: TGTGCCAGCAGCTTAGCGGGTATTTACTATGGCTACACCTTC; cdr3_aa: CASSLAGIYYGYTF
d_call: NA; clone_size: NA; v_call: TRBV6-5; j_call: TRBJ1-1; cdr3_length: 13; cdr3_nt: TGTGCCAGCAGTCAGGGGCTCGGGACTGAAGCTTTCTTT; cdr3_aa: CASSQGLGTEAFF
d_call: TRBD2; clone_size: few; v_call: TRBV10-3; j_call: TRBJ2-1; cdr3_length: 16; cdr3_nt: TGTGCCATCAGTGAGTCGGGACTAGCGGGAGTAATGGAGCAGTTCTTC; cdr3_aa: CAISESGLAGVMEQFF
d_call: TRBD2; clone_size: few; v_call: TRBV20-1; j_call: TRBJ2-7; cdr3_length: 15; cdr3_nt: TGCAGTGCTAGAGATCCCCTAGCGGGGTCCTACGAGCAGTACTTC; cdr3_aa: CSARDPLAGSYEQYF
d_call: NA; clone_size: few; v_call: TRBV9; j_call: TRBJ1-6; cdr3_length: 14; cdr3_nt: TGTGCCAGCAGCGCGGGGGGGAGGAATTCACCCCTCCACTTT; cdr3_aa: CASSAGGRNSPLHF
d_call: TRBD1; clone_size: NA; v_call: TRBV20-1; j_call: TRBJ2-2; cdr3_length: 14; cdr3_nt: TGCAGTGCAGGGGACAGGGAAGGAGCCGGGGAGCTGTTTTTT; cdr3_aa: CSAGDREGAGELFF
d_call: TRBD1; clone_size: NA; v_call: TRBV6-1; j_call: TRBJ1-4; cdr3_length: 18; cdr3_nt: TGTGCCAGCAGTGGGAATCCGGGACAGATAACAACTAATGAAAAACTGTTTTTT; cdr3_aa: CASSGNPGQITTNEKLFF
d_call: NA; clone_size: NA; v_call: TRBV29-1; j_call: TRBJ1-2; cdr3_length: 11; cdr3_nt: TGCAGCGTTGGGGCCGACTATGGCTACACCTTC; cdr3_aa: CSVGADYGYTF
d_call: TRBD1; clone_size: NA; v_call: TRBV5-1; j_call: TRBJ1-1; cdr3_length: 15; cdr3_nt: TGCGCCAGCAGCAGCCGGACAGGGATCGTCACTGAAGCTTTCTTT; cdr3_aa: CASSSRTGIVTEAFF
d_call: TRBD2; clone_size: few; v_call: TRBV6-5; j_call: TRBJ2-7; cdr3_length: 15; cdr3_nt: TGTGCCAGCAGTTCGGGACTAGCGGTCACCTACGAGCAGTACTTC; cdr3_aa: CASSSGLAVTYEQYF
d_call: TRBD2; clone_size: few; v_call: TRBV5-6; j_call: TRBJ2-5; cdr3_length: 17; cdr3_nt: TGTGCCAGCAGCCCGAGGGCTAGCGGGAGGTTTGGGGAGACCCAGTACTTC; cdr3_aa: CASSPRASGRFGETQYF
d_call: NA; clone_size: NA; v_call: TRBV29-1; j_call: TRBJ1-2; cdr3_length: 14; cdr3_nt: TGCAGCGTTGAAGATCAATATAGAAACTATGGCTACACCTTC; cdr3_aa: CSVEDQYRNYGYTF
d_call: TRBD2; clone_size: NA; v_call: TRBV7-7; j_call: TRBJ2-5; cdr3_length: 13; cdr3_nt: TGTGCTAGCAGCCGAGCGGGGAAGGAGACCCAGTACTTC; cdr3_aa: CASSRAGKETQYF
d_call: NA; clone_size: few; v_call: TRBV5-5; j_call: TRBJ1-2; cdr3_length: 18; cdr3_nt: TGTGCCAGCAGCTTGATTTATCTTGTATCGGGGAGTGTCAATGGCTACACCTTC; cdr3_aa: CASSLIYLVSGSVNGYTF
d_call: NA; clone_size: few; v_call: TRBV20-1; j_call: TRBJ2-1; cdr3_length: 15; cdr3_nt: TGCAGTGCTAGGCACAGGGCGAATCCTTACAATGAGCAGTTCTTC; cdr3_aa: CSARHRANPYNEQFF
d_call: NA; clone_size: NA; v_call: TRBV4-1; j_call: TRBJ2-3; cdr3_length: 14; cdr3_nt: TGCGCCAGCAGCCCTCTTGGGTCCACAGATACGCAGTATTTT; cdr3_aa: CASSPLGSTDTQYF
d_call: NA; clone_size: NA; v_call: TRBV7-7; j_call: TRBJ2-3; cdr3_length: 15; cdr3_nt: TGTGCCAGCAGCCATCGACTAGTCATCACAGATACGCAGTATTTT; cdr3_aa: CASSHRLVITDTQYF
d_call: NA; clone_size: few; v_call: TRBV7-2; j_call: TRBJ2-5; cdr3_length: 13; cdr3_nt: TGTGCCAGCAGCCACACAGACACCTACGAGCGGTACTTC; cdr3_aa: CASSHTDTYERYF
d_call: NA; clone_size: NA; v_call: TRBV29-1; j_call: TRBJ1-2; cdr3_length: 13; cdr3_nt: TGCAGCGTTGAAGATGTGGGGTTGGGAGGCTACACCTTC; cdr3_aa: CSVEDVGLGGYTF
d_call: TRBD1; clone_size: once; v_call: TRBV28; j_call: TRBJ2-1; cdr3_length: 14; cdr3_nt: TGTGCCAGCAGCCCACCCAGGGGGCTCGAGACCCAGTTCTTC; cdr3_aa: CASSPPRGLETQFF
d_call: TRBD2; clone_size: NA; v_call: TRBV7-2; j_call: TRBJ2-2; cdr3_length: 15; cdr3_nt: TGTGCCAGCAGCTTATCCCTAGCGGGCACCGGGGAGCTGTTTTTT; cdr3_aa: CASSLSLAGTGELFF
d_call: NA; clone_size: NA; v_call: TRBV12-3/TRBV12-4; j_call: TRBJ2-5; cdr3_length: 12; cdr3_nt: TGTGCCAGCAGTCGGGTGGTATGGTCCCAGTACTTC; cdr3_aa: CASSRVVWSQYF
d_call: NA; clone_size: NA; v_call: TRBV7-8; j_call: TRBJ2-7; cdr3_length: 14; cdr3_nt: TGTGCCAGCAGCCCGCCCTTGGATCCCTACGAGCAGTACTTC; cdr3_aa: CASSPPLDPYEQYF
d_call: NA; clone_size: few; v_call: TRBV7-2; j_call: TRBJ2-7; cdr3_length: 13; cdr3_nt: TGTGCCAGCAGCCGGGACTTCATCTACGAGCAGTACTTC; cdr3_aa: CASSRDFIYEQYF
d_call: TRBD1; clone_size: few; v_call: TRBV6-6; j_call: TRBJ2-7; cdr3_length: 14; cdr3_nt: TGTGCCAGCAGTATGGACAGGGGGGTCTACGAGCAGTACTTC; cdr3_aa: CASSMDRGVYEQYF
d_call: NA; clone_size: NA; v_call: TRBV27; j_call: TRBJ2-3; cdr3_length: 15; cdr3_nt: TGTGCCAGCTCATCACCCCGGCTAGCGACAGATACGCAGTATTTT; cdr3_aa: CASSSPRLATDTQYF
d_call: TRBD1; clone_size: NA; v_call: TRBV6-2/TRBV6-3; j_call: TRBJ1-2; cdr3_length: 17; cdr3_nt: TGTGCCAGCAGTTACTCGCCTGGGACCGGGACAGACTATGGCTACACCTTC; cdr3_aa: CASSYSPGTGTDYGYTF
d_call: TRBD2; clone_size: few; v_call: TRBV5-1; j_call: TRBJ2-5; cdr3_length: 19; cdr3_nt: TGCGCCAGCAGCTGGGGGCTAGCGGGAGTACTCTCGGACCAAGAGACCCAGTACTTC; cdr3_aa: CASSWGLAGVLSDQETQYF
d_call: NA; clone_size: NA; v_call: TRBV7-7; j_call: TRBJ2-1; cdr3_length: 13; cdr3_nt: TGTGCTAGCAGCTTTACTGGGGACAATGAGCAGTTCTTC; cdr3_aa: CASSFTGDNEQFF
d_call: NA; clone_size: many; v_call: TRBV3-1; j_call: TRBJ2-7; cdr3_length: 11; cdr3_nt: TGTGCCAGCAGCCAAGCTGGTGAGCAGTACTTC; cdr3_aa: CASSQAGEQYF
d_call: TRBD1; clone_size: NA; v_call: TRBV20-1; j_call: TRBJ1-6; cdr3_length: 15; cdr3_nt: TGCAGTGCTGAAGACCGGGACAGGGTCAATTCACCCCTCCACTTT; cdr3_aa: CSAEDRDRVNSPLHF
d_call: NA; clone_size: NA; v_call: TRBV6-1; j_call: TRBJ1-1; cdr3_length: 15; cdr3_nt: TGTGCCAGCAGTGAAATGATTTCCAGGAACACTGAAGCTTTCTTT; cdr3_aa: CASSEMISRNTEAFF
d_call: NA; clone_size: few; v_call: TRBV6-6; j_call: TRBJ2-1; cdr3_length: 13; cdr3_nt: TGTGCCAGCGGGACTCCTGAGCCAAATGAGCAGTTCTTC; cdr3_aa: CASGTPEPNEQFF
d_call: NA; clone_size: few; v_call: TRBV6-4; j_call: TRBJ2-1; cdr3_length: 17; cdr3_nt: TGTGCCAGCAGTGACTCGAGCGGGTGGGTACCTTACAATGAGCAGTTCTTC; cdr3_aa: CASSDSSGWVPYNEQFF
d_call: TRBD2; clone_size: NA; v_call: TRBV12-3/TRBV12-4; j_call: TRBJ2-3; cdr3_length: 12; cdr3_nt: TGTGCCAGCAGTTCGGGACTAGGACTCCAGTATTTT; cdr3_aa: CASSSGLGLQYF
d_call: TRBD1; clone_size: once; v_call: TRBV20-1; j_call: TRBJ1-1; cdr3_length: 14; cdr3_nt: TGCAGTGCCAAGGACAGGTTACGGGCCACTGAAGCTTTCTTT; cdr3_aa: CSAKDRLRATEAFF
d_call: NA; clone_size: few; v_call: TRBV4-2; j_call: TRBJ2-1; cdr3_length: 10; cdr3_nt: TGTGCCAGCAGCCAAGAACAGCAGTTCTTC; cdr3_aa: CASSQEQQFF
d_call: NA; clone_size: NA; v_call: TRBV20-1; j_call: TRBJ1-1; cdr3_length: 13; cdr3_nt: TGCAGTGCTCCAACCGGAGGGGGAACTGAAGCTTTCTTT; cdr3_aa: CSAPTGGGTEAFF
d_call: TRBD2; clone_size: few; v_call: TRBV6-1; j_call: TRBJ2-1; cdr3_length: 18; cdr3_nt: TGTGCCAGCAGTCAGGGGACTAGCGGGAGTGATATTGCCTATGAGCAGTTCTTC; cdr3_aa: CASSQGTSGSDIAYEQFF
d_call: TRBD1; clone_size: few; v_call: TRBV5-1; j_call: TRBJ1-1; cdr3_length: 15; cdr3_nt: TGCGCCAGCAGCTTGGCGGGACAGGGGGCCACTGAAGCTTTCTTT; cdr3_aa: CASSLAGQGATEAFF
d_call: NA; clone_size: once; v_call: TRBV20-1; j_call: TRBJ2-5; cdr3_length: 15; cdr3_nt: TGCAGTGCTAGAGATCCTCCAGGCGGCCTGGAGGCCCAGTACTTC; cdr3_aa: CSARDPPGGLEAQYF
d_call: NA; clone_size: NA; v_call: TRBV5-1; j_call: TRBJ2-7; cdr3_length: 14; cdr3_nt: TGCGCCAGCAGCGGGGGAGGGGGCTTCGACGAGCAGTACTTC; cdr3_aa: CASSGGGGFDEQYF
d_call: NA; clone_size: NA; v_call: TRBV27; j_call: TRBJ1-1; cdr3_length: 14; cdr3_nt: TGTGCCAGCAACATTCAGGGGCCGAACACTGAAGCTTTCTTT; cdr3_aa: CASNIQGPNTEAFF
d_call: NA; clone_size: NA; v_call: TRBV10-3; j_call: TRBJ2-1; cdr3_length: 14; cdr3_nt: TGTGCCATCAGTGATCACAGAAGGGACAATGAGCAGTTCTTC; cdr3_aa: CAISDHRRDNEQFF
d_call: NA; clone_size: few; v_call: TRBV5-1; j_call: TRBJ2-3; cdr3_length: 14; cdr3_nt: TGCGCCAGCAGCGTCACCACTAGCACAGATACGCAGTATTTT; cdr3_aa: CASSVTTSTDTQYF
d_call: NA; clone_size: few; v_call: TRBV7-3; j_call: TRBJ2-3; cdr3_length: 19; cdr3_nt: TGTGCCAGCAGCTTACCCTCAGGGGGGGGCAACGGCCCTACAGATACGCAGTATTTT; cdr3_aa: CASSLPSGGGNGPTDTQYF
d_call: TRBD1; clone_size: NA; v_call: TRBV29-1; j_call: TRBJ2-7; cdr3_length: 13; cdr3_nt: TGCAGCGTTTCGGAAGACAGGGACTACGAGCAGTACTTC; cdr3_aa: CSVSEDRDYEQYF
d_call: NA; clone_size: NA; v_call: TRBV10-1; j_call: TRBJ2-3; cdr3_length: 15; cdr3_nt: TGCGCCAGCAGTGAGTCCGATGAGTCTGCGGATACGCAGTATTTT; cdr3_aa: CASSESDESADTQYF
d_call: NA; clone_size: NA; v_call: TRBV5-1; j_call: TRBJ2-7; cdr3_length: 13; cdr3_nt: TGCGCCAGCAGCCTCTCCGTTCCCTACGAGCAGTACTTC; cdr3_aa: CASSLSVPYEQYF
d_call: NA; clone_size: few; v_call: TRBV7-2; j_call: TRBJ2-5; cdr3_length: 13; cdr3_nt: TGTGCCAGCAGCTCCCGGACCGGGGAGACCCAGTACTTC; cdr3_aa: CASSSRTGETQYF